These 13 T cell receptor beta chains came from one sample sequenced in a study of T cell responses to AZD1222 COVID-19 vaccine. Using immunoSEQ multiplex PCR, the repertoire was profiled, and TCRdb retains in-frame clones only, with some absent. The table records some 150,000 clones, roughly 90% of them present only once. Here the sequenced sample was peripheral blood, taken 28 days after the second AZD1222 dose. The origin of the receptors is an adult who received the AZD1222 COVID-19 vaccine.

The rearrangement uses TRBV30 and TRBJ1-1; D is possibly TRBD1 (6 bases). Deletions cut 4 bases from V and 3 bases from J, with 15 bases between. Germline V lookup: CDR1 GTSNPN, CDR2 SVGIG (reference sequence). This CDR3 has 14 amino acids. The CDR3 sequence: CAWTEMDSYTEAFF. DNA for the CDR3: TGTGCCTGGACCGAAATGGACAGCTACACTGAAGCTTTCTTT.

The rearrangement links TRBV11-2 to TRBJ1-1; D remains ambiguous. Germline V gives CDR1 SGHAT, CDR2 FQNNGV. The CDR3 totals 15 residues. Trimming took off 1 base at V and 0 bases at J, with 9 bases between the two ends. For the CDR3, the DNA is TGTGCCAGCAGCTTAGTGGGATCCATGAACACTGAAGCTTTCTTT. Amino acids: CASSLVGSMNTEAFF. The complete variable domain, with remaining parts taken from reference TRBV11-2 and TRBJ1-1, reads EAGVAQSPRYKIIEKRQSVAFWCNPISGHATLYWYQQILGQGPKLLIQFQNNGVVDDSQLPKDRFSAERLKGVDSTLKIQPAKLEDSAVYLCASSLVGSMNTEAFFGQGTRLTVV.

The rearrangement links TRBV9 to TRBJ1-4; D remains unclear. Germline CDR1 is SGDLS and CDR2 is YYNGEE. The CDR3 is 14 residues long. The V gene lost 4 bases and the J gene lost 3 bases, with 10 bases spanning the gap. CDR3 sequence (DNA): TGTGCCAGCAGCAGAGGGAGGGCTAATGAAAAACTGTTTTTT. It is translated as CASSRGRANEKLFF.

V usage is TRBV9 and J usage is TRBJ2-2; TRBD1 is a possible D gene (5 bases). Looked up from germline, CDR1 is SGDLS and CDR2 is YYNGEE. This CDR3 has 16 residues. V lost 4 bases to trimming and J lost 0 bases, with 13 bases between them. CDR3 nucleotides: TGTGCCAGCAGCCCTGGGGCGCTCTCGAACACCGGGGAGCTGTTTTTT. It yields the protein CASSPGALSNTGELFF.

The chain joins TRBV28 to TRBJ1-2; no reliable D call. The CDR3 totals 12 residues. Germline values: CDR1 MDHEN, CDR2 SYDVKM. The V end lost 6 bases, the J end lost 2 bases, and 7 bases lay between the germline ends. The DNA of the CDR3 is TGTGCCAGCAGAAACCTCAACTATGGCTACACCTTC. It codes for CASRNLNYGYTF.

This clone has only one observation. The CDR3 here is CASSPSEWETQYF. The CDR3 DNA reads TGTGCCAGCAGCCCAAGTGAGTGGGAGACCCAGTACTTC. The J gene is TRBJ2-5, the V gene TRBV12-3 or TRBV12-4; D ambiguous. V was pared by 6 bases and J by 5 bases, with 13 bases between. The CDR3 loop spans 13 amino acids.

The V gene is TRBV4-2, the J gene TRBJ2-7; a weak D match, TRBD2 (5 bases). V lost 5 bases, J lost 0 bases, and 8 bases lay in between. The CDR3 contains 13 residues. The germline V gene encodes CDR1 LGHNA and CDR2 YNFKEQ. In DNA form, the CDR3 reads TGTGCCAGCAGCAGGGAGAGCTCCTACGAGCAGTACTTC. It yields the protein CASSRESSYEQYF.

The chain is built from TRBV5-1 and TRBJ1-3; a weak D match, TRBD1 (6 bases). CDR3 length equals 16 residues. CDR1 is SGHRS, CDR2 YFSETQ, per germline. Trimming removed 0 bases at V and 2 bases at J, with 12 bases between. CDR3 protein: CASSLELGGTGNTIYF. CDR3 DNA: TGCGCCAGCAGCTTGGAATTAGGGGGAACTGGAAACACCATATATTTT.

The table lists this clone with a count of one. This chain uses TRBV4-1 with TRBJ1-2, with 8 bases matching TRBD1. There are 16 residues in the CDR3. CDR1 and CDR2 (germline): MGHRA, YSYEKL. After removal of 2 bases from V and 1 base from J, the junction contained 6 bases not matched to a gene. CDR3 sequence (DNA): TGCGCCAGCAGCCAACCGACAGGGGCCATTAACTATGGCTACACCTTC. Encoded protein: CASSQPTGAINYGYTF.

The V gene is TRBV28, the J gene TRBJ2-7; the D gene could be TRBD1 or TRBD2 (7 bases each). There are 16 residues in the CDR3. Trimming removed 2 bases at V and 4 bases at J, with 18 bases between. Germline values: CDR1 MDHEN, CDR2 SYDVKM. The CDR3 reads CASSLRQGGVLYEQYF. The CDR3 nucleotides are TGTGCCAGCAGTTTACGACAGGGAGGGGTTTTGTACGAGCAGTACTTC.

The CDR3 spells CASSTRTGYGYTF. CDR3 DNA sequence: TGTGCCAGCAGTACAAGGACAGGGTACGGCTACACCTTC. The J gene is TRBJ1-2, the V gene TRBV12-3 or TRBV12-4, with TRBD1 matching over 8 bases. This CDR3 region has 13 residues. V gave up 5 bases and J gave up 8 bases; unmatched junction bases: 7.

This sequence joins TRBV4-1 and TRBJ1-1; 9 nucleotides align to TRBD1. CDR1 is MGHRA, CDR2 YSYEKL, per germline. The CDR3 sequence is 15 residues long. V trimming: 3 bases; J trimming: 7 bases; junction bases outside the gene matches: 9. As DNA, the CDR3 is TGCGCCAGCAGCCAGGAACGGACAGGGGATGTTGAAGCTTTCTTT. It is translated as CASSQERTGDVEAFF.

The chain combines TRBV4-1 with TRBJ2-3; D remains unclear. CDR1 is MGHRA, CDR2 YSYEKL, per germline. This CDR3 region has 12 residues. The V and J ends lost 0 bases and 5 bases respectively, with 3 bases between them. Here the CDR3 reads CASSQDRDTQYF. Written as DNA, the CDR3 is TGCGCCAGCAGCCAAGATAGAGATACGCAGTATTTT.